The T cell receptor beta chain under discussion was sequenced for a study of T cells in narcolepsy. At the level of the study: Donors had narcolepsy type 1 or type 2, or were healthy controls.

The table came from immunoSEQ multiplex PCR; TCRdb's copy has only in-frame clones and leaves some out. The sample has around 1,500 clones; around 25% are singletons. Whole-study results and caveats: HCRT-specific and TRIB2-specific autoreactive clonotypes appeared among same-patient CSF and blood CD4+ clonotypes. Blood of same and different patients, but not healthy controls, reportedly held recurring autoreactive clonotypes.

The CDR3 loop spans 15 amino acids. Germline-derived CDR1 and CDR2 are SGHTS and YDEGEE. The germline V and J ends were trimmed by 6 bases and 0 bases, with 14 bases remaining between them. In this sample, this clone is medium-sized. What it recognizes is unknown. The sample comprised cultured CD4+ T cells from cerebrospinal fluid. The TCR sequence derives from a human donor with narcolepsy. The rearrangement uses TRBV5-8 and TRBJ2-3; D unresolved. CDR3 coding DNA: TGTGCCAGCATCTCCAGGTACCTGAGCACAGATACGCAGTATTTT. Its protein is CASISRYLSTDTQYF.